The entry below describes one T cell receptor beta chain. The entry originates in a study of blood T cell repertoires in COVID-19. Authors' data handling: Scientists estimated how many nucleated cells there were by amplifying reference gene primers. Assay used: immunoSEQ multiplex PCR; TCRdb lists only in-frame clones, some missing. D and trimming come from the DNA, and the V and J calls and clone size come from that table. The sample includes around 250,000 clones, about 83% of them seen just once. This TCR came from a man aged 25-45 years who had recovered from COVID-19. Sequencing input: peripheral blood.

The chain's CDR3 is CSAEGQGVTEAFF. CDR3 coding DNA: TGCAGCGCTGAGGGACAGGGCGTCACTGAAGCTTTCTTT. The chain recombines TRBV29-1 with TRBJ1-1, with 9 bases that match TRBD1. The CDR3 is made up of 13 amino acids. Germline V CDR1 and CDR2: SQVTM, ANQGSEA. V was clipped by 7 bases and J by 4 bases; unmatched bases: 7.